This T cell receptor beta chain was sequenced for a study of blood T cell repertoires in COVID-19. The overall study: COVID-19 samples, acute and convalescent, were from the United States, Italy and Spain.

Only in-frame clones appear in the TCRdb table, and some are missing; sequencing was by immunoSEQ multiplex PCR. The data show roughly 100,000 clones, with 84% seen just once and about a tenth held by the top ten. This clone was counted a single time. Between the trimmed V and J ends, which lost 4 bases and 8 bases, there was a span of 9 bases. From germline, CDR1 is LGHDT and CDR2 YNNKEL (reference sequence). The CDR3 is made up of 13 amino acids. The origin of this receptor is a man aged 40-49 years with active or convalescent COVID-19. Sequenced input: peripheral blood. This chain links TRBV3-1 (or the pseudogene TRBV3-2) with TRBJ1-6; D uncertain. The CDR3 loop reads CASSRRGDSPLHF. The CDR3 nucleotides read TGTGCCAGCAGCCGACGGGGTGATTCACCCCTCCACTTT.